This is a list of T cell receptor beta chains from one sample in a study of brain metastases from non-small cell lung cancer. The method was immunoSEQ multiplex PCR; TCRdb's version includes in-frame clones alone and lacks a portion of them. This sample yields more than 7,500 clones, of which around four fifths are seen a single time; around 4% belongs to the top ten. The sample taken for sequencing was primary lung tumor tissue. These receptors all come from a donor aged 40 or older with non-small cell lung cancer. Both conserved end residues are part of each CDR3. A D gene is named only where the DNA matches it firmly.

v_call,d_call,j_call,cdr3_aa
TRBV9,-,TRBJ2-7,CASSVGEGGNEQYF
TRBV5-6,TRBD1,TRBJ1-1,CASSLTQGDTEAFF
TRBV4-2,-,TRBJ1-1,CASSQTTDMNTEAFF
TRBV10-3,-,TRBJ1-2,CAISGQTSYGYTF
TRBV5-1,TRBD1,TRBJ1-1,CASSDRADTEAFF
TRBV12-5,TRBD1,TRBJ2-7,CASGSLVMGTGNGEQYF
TRBV12-3/TRBV12-4,-,TRBJ2-7,CASSSGGVQYF
TRBV7-6,-,TRBJ2-1,CASSLQQGDNEQFF
TRBV10-3,TRBD1,TRBJ1-2,CVIGVQGVHGYTF
TRBV5-5,-,TRBJ2-7,CASSSPGHINPLSAYEQYF
TRBV5-1,-,TRBJ2-1,CVSSLDEGVVGGFF
TRBV9,TRBD1,TRBJ1-1,CASSVEGAGWTEAFF
TRBV19,TRBD1,TRBJ2-1,CASSIRTGGGKNEQFF
TRBV7-9,-,TRBJ1-1,CASYRNTNTEAFF
TRBV5-4,-,TRBJ2-1,CASSLGAGNNEQFF
TRBV7-2,-,TRBJ2-3,CASSRTGTQVGTQYF
TRBV5-4,TRBD2,TRBJ2-1,CASSLRRGDYNEQFF
TRBV30,TRBD1,TRBJ2-5,CAWSEGAGGQETQYF
TRBV29-1,-,TRBJ1-4,CSVERGEKLFF
TRBV12-3/TRBV12-4,-,TRBJ1-2,CATQRAGVSGYTF
TRBV3-1/TRBV3-2,-,TRBJ1-2,CASSQEGAANYGYTF
TRBV19,-,TRBJ2-5,CASSGLQETQYF